Below are 20 T cell receptor beta chains sequenced from a single sample in a study of control samples from healthy donors and cancer patients. TCRdb's copy holds only in-frame clones and misses some; the assay was immunoSEQ multiplex PCR. The data show about 120,000 clones, about 87% seen once. Sequenced material: blood. Receptor source: a man aged 25-45 years in good health.

This clone occurred a few times. The chain is built from TRBV29-1 and TRBJ1-6; D not resolved. Trimming pared 7 bases from V and 7 bases from J, leaving 11 bases between. The CDR3 loop spans 12 amino acids. From germline, CDR1 is SQVTM and CDR2 ANQGSEA. The CDR3 DNA is TGCAGCGCATCGACGGCCAATTCACCCCTCCACTTT. Translation: CSASTANSPLHF.

The chain employs TRBV6-1 and TRBJ2-1; TRBD1 might be the D (6 bases). This CDR3 comprises 15 residues. Deletions cut 2 bases from V and 2 bases from J, with 10 bases between. The germline gives CDR1 MNHNS, CDR2 SASEGT. This CDR3 is CASSESAGAYNEQFF. CDR3 bases: TGTGCCAGCAGTGAAAGCGCAGGGGCCTACAATGAGCAGTTCTTC.

The chain recombines TRBV19 with TRBJ1-5, with TRBD1 matching over 10 bases. CDR1 is LNHDA and CDR2 is SQIVND in the germline V gene (reference sequence). Germline trimming cut 7 bases from V and 7 bases from J; bases unmatched to any gene: 13. The CDR3 contains 16 residues. CDR3 loop: CASTPLGDRGRQPQHF. CDR3 nucleotides: TGTGCCAGTACCCCGTTAGGGGACAGGGGAAGGCAGCCCCAGCATTTT.

The rearrangement joins TRBV10-3 to TRBJ1-2; 10 positions match TRBD1. The V segment lost 4 bases and the J segment 13 bases; nucleotides outside the gene matches: 6. Germline CDR1 ENHRY, CDR2 SYGVKD. The CDR3 covers 12 residues. As DNA, the CDR3 is TGTGCCATCAGTGCGACAGGGGGCGGGGGCACCTTC. Amino acid sequence: CAISATGGGGTF.

This chain links TRBV6-5 with TRBJ1-2; TRBD1 is a possible D gene (6 bases). Trimming removed 7 bases at V and 2 bases at J, with 14 bases between. Germline V gives CDR1 MNHEY, CDR2 SVGAGI. This CDR3 region has 14 residues. CDR3 sequence: CASTLGDTNYGYTF. The DNA of the CDR3 is TGTGCCAGCACCTTGGGGGACACGAACTATGGCTACACCTTC.

The V call is TRBV7-3, the J call TRBJ1-1; a possible D gene is TRBD1 (5 bases). Germline lookup yields CDR1 SGHTA and CDR2 FQGTGA. This CDR3 has 14 amino acids. V lost 0 bases and J lost 9, with 14 bases in between. The CDR3 DNA follows: TGTGCCAGCAGCTTAACCGGGACGGCCAAAAAAGCTTTCTTT. The encoded protein is CASSLTGTAKKAFF.

The V and J genes are TRBV24-1 and TRBJ1-2, with D perhaps matching TRBD1 (5 bases). Germline V gene sequence: CDR1 KGHDR, CDR2 SFDVKD. CDR3 size: 14 residues. Between the trimmed V and J ends, which lost 4 bases and 5 bases, there was a span of 13 bases. The CDR3, as DNA: TGTGCCACCAGTGAGGGGGGGACTGATTATGGCTACACCTTC. Translating it yields CATSEGGTDYGYTF.

This clone came up a few times. The chain carries TRBV29-1 and TRBJ1-2, with 8 nucleotides matching TRBD1. Trimming at V came to 4 bases and at J to 5 bases, leaving 9 bases not matched to a gene. Germline loops: CDR1 SQVTM, CDR2 ANQGSEA. The CDR3 consists of 14 residues. For the CDR3, the DNA is TGCAGCGTTGGGACAGGGTTTTTGAGATATGGCTACACCTTC. This sequence encodes CSVGTGFLRYGYTF.

The gene calls are TRBV27 and TRBJ2-2; D is undetermined. There are 13 residues in the CDR3. Trimming left V 7 bases short and J 7 bases short, with 13 bases between. CDR1 MNHEY and CDR2 SMNVEV come from the germline V gene (reference sequence). The CDR3 region is CASNKVGGGELFF. DNA for the CDR3: TGTGCCAGCAATAAGGTGGGCGGCGGGGAGCTGTTTTTT.

This clone has a count of ten or more. The chain carries TRBV4-1 and TRBJ1-2, with 7 bases identical to TRBD1. The CDR3 has 15 amino acids. Per germline, CDR1 MGHRA and CDR2 YSYEKL. The junction had 5 bases not matched to a gene; V was cut back by 0 bases and J by 4 bases. DNA of the CDR3: TGCGCCAGCAGCCAAGAAACAGGGGAAATCTATGGCTACACCTTC. It encodes CASSQETGEIYGYTF.

CDR3 amino acids: CASSEWTPYYEQYV. In DNA form, the CDR3 reads TGTGCCAGCAGTGAATGGACACCATACTACGAGCAGTACGTC. The chain has TRBV6-1 and TRBJ2-7; perhaps TRBD1 as D (5 bases). The CDR3 runs 14 residues. V gave up 2 bases and J gave up 3 bases, with 11 bases separating them. Germline V lookup: CDR1 MNHNS, CDR2 SASEGT.

The V call is TRBV6-5, the J call TRBJ1-3; D is ambiguous. Germline lookup yields CDR1 MNHEY and CDR2 SVGAGI. This CDR3 is 16 amino acids long. V dropped 0 bases and J dropped 2 bases, with 11 bases sitting between them. Written as DNA, the CDR3 is TGTGCCAGCAGTTACTCGATGCACGAAACTGGAAACACCATATATTTT. Its protein is CASSYSMHETGNTIYF.

V is TRBV5-8 and J is TRBJ1-4, with D possibly matching TRBD1 (5 bases). The CDR3 length is 19 residues. Trimming removed 1 base from V and 0 bases from J, with 19 bases in between. CDR1 and CDR2 from the germline V gene are SGHTS and YDEGEE. CDR3 loop: CASSLRTAQPGATNEKLFF. The CDR3 region has the DNA TGTGCCAGCAGCTTGAGGACGGCTCAACCGGGGGCAACTAATGAAAAACTGTTTTTT. Full variable domain (rest looked up from reference TRBV5-8 and TRBJ1-4): EAGVTQSPTHLIKTRGQQATLRCSPISGHTSVYWYQQALGLGLQFLLWYDEGEERNRGNFPPRFSGRQFPNYSSELNVNALELEDSALYLCASSLRTAQPGATNEKLFFGSGTQLSVL.

The chain joins TRBV30 to TRBJ1-1; 9 nucleotides match TRBD1. This CDR3 spans 14 amino acids. Germline loops: CDR1 GTSNPN, CDR2 SVGIG (reference sequence). Losses at the gene ends were 2 bases for V and 0 bases for J; bases not matched to a gene: 1. The CDR3 DNA is TGTGCCTGGAGTCGGGACAGGGTGAACACTGAAGCTTTCTTT. This translates into CAWSRDRVNTEAFF.

The chain employs TRBV6-5 and TRBJ2-5, with unresolved D. Trimming took 6 bases from V and 2 from J, leaving 16 bases between them. The CDR3 covers 15 residues. The germline CDR1 and CDR2 sequences are MNHEY and SVGAGI. The CDR3 loop reads CASSQPGLAQETQYF. CDR3 in DNA: TGTGCCAGCAGCCAACCGGGCCTTGCTCAAGAGACCCAGTACTTC.

J is TRBJ2-1 and V is TRBV3-1 (or the pseudogene TRBV3-2), with 12 bases fitting TRBD2. The length of the CDR3 is 17 residues. After removal of 3 bases from V and 4 bases from J, the junction contained 7 bases not matched to a gene. The germline gives CDR1 LGHDT, CDR2 YNNKEL (reference sequence). The CDR3 region has the DNA TGTGCCAGCAGCCACCTAGCGGGGGGGCCGCGTTACAATGAGCAGTTCTTC. This translates into CASSHLAGGPRYNEQFF.

The chain links TRBV11-2 to TRBJ1-6; D unresolved. Trimming pared 1 base from V and 4 bases from J, leaving 8 bases between. This CDR3 comprises 15 residues. Germline CDR1 reads SGHAT; CDR2 reads FQNNGV. CDR3 protein: CASSLGQVYNSPLHF. In DNA, the CDR3 is TGTGCCAGCAGCTTAGGCCAGGTGTATAATTCACCCCTCCACTTT.

The J gene is TRBJ2-2, the V gene TRBV3-1 (or the pseudogene TRBV3-2), with D unclear. The CDR3 spans 15 residues. Trimming left V 0 bases short and J 2 bases short, with 7 bases between. The germline V gene encodes CDR1 LGHDT and CDR2 YNNKEL (reference sequence). The CDR3 loop reads CASSQDGGNTGELFF. As DNA, the CDR3 is TGTGCCAGCAGCCAAGATGGTGGCAACACCGGGGAGCTGTTTTTT.

J is TRBJ1-6 and V is TRBV5-1; 11 bases are a match to TRBD1. The germline V gene encodes CDR1 SGHRS and CDR2 YFSETQ. This CDR3 region has 16 residues. With 6 bases clipped from V and 7 bases from J, the junction kept 9 bases outside the gene matches. CDR3 in DNA: TGCGCCAGCACCTTTTCCGGGACAGGGGGGAATTCACCCCTCCACTTT. It yields the protein CASTFSGTGGNSPLHF.

J is TRBJ1-3 and V is TRBV18; no definite D call. Germline CDR1 and CDR2: KGHSH and LQKENI. Trimming removed 3 bases from V and 2 bases from J, with 14 bases in between. There are 16 residues in the CDR3. The CDR3 DNA is TGTGCCAGCTCACCGGGATACAGCGGGGCTGGAAACACCATATATTTT. Translation: CASSPGYSGAGNTIYF.